The clone carrying this T cell receptor beta chain occurred a few times. Its cognate antigen is unknown. Per germline, CDR1 MNHNS and CDR2 SASEGT. The CDR3 length is 15 residues. V shed 1 base and J shed 2 bases, with 12 bases lying between them. Per the study methods: It was from CDR3 differences across clinicopathological groups that a distant-metastasis classifier for papillary thyroid cancer was built. TCRdb re-called clones via MiXCR from the PCR reads. The V and J calls shown here were made by TCRdb, not taken from the authors' results. The sample lists about 59,000 clones, 25% to 35% seen once, with about 15% in the top ten. Every patient underwent thyroid surgery untreated. This specimen belongs to a study of metastatic and nonmetastatic thyroid tumors. In the study overall: Both malignant and benign thyroid patients supplied peripheral blood and tumor or nodule tissue samples, across which the repertoires of these patients were then compared. Study-wide points: Reportedly, malignant thyroid tumors had significantly higher TCR beta diversity than benign nodules, in blood and tumor.

The source of this sequence is a female donor with papillary thyroid cancer or a benign thyroid nodule (not recorded which). Some clones in this sample may be carry-over from other donors' samples. Sequenced: blood. This sequence joins TRBV6-1 and TRBJ2-7, with a tentative D call TRBD1 (6 bases). The CDR3 loop reads CASSEGGGSAYEQYF. DNA of the CDR3: TGTGCCAGCAGTGAAGGAGGGGGTAGTGCCTACGAGCAGTACTTC.